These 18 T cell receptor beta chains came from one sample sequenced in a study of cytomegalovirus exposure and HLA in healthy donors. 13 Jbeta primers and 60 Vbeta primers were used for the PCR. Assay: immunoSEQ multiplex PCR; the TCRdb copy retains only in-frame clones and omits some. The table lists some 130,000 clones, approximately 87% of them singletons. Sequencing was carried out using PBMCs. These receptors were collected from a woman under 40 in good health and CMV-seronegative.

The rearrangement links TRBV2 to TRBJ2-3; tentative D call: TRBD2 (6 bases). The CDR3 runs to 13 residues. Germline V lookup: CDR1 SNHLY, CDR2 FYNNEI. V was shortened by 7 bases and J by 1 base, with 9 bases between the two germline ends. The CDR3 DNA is TGTGCCAGCAAGGTAGCGGGCACAGATACGCAGTATTTT. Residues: CASKVAGTDTQYF.

As DNA, the CDR3 is TGCGCCAGCAGCTTGGCCAGGGTTGAGACCCAGTACTTC. Its translation: CASSLARVETQYF. The chain has TRBV5-1 and TRBJ2-5, with D possibly TRBD1 on 5 matching bases. The length of the CDR3 is 13 residues. V was pared by 0 bases and J by 5 bases, with 8 bases between. Per the germline V gene, CDR1 is SGHRS and CDR2 is YFSETQ.

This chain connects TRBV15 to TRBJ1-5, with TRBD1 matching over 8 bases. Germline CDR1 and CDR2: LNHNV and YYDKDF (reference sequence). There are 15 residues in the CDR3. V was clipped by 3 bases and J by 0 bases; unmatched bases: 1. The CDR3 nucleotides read TGTGCCACCAGCAGTACAGGGGGTAGCAATCAGCCCCAGCATTTT. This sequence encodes CATSSTGGSNQPQHF.

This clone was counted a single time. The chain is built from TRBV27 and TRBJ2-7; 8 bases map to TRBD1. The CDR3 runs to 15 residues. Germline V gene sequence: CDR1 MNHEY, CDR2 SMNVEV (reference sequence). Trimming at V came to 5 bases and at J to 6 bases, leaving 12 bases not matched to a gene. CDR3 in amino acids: CASSKITGGSAEQYF. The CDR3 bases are TGTGCCAGCAGTAAGATAACAGGGGGGAGTGCCGAGCAGTACTTC.

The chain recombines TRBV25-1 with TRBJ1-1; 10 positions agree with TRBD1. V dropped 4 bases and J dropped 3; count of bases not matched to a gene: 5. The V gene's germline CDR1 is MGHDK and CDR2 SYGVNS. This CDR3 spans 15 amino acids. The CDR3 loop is CASSADRGFYTEAFF. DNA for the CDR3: TGTGCCAGCAGTGCGGACAGGGGGTTCTACACTGAAGCTTTCTTT.

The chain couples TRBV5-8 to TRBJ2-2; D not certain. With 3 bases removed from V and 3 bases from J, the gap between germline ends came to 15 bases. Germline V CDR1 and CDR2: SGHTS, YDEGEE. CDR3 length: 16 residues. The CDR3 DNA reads TGTGCCAGCAGCTCCCGAGGAAGGAGAGACACCGGGGAGCTGTTTTTT. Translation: CASSSRGRRDTGELFF. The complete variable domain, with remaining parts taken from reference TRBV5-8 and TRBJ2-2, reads EAGVTQSPTHLIKTRGQQATLRCSPISGHTSVYWYQQALGLGLQFLLWYDEGEERNRGNFPPRFSGRQFPNYSSELNVNALELEDSALYLCASSSRGRRDTGELFFGEGSRLTVL.

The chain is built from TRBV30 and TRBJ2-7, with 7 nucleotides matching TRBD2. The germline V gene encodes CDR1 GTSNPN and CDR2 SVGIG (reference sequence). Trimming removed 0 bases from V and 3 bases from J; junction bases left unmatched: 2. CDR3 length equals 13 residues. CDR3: CAWSVLAGYEQYF. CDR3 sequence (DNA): TGTGCCTGGAGTGTGTTAGCGGGCTACGAGCAGTACTTC.

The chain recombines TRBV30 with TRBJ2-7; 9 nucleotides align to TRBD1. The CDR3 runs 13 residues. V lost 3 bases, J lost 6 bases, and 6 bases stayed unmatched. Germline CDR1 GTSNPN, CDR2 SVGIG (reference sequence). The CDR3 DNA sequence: TGTGCCTGGAGGTCGGACAGGGGTATCGAGCAGTACTTC. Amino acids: CAWRSDRGIEQYF. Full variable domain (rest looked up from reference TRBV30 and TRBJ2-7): SQTIHQWPATLVQPVGSPLSLECTVEGTSNPNLYWYRQAAGRGLQLLFYSVGIGQISSEVPQNLSASRPQDRQFILSSKKLLLSDSGFYLCAWRSDRGIEQYFGPGTRLTVT.

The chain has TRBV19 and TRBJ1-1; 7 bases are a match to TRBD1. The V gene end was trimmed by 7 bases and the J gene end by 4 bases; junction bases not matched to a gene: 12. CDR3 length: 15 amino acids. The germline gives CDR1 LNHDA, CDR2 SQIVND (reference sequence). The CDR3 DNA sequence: TGTGCCAGTAAGGTCCTTCGAACAGGGGCCACTGAAGCTTTCTTT. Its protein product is CASKVLRTGATEAFF.

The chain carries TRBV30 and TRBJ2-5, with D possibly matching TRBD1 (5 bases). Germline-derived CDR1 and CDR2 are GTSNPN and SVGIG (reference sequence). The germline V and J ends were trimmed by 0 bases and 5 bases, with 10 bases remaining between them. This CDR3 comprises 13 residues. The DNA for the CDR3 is TGTGCCTGGAGTGTAACGGCAGGGGAGACCCAGTACTTC. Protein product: CAWSVTAGETQYF.

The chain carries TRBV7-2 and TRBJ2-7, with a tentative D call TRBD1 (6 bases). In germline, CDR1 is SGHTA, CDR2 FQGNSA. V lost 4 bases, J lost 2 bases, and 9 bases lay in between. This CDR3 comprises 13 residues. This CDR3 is CASSSQGPYEQYF. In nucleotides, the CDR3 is TGTGCCAGCAGCTCACAGGGCCCCTACGAGCAGTACTTC.

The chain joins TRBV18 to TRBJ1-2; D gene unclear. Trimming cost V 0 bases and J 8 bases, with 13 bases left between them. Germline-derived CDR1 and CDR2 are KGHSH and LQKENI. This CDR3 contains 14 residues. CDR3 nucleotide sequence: TGTGCCAGCTCACCACCGTCCATCCTATCAGGCTACACCTTC. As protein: CASSPPSILSGYTF.

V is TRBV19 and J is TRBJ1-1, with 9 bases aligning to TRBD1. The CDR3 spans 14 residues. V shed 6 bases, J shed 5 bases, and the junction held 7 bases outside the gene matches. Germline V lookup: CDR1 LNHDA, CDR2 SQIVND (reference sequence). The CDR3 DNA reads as TGTGCCAGTAGGGAACAGGGGGCTAAGACTGAAGCTTTCTTT. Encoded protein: CASREQGAKTEAFF.

The CDR3 region is CASYAGTSIPSSTDTQYF. CDR3 DNA: TGCGCCAGTTATGCCGGGACTAGCATTCCTAGCAGCACAGATACGCAGTATTTT. The chain is built from TRBV10-1 and TRBJ2-3; the match to TRBD2 covers 9 bases. The junction had 16 bases not matched to a gene; V was cut back by 9 bases and J by 0 bases. The CDR3 length is 18 residues. Per germline, CDR1 WNHNN and CDR2 SYGVQD (reference sequence).

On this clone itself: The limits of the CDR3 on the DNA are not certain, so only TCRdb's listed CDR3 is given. Here the CDR3 reads CASSVGGGTLRYF. This chain uses TRBV9 with TRBJ2-3; the listed D gene, TRBD2, was not tested against the DNA. Germline assignment: CDR1 SGDLS and CDR2 YYNGEE. Both ends counted, the CDR3 spans 13 residues.

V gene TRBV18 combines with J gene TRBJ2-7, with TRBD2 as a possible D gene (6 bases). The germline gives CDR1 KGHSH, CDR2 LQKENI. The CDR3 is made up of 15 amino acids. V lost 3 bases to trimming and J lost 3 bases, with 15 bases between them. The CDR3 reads CASSPSEGAGYEQYF. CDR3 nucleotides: TGTGCCAGCTCACCCTCGGAGGGTGCAGGCTACGAGCAGTACTTC.

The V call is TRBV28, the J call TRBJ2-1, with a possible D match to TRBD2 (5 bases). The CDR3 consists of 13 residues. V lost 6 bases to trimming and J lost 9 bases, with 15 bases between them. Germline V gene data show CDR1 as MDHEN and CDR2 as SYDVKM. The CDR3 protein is CASSPTSTPEQFF. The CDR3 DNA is TGTGCCAGCAGCCCTACTAGTACACCTGAGCAGTTCTTC.

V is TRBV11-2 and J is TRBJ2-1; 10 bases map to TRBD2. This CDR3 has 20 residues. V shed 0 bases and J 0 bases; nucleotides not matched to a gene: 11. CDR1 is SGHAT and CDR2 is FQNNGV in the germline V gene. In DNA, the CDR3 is TGTGCCAGCAGCTTAGATCCCGGGTTAAGACTAGCGGGCTCCTACAATGAGCAGTTCTTC. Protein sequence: CASSLDPGLRLAGSYNEQFF.